This T cell receptor beta chain stems from a study of cytomegalovirus exposure and HLA in healthy donors. About the research overall: The 110 or so validation repertoires used the same platform as the approximately 670 first-cohort repertoires, a later analysis reported.

About this clone itself: The antigen is not known.

Germline V gene sequence: CDR1 SGDLS, CDR2 YYNGEE. V dropped 4 bases and J dropped 0; count of bases not matched to a gene: 3. This CDR3 comprises 14 residues. Measured with immunoSEQ multiplex PCR; TCRdb has only the in-frame clones, and not every one. The table shows some 110,000 clones, with 75% to 90% occurring only once. Broader study findings: Reports credit the classifier with highly specific, highly sensitive diagnosis of cytomegalovirus status.

The chain links TRBV9 to TRBJ1-2, with 7 bases identical to TRBD1. This receptor was identified in a man aged 18 to 29 in good health and CMV-seropositive. The sequenced material came from PBMCs. In nucleotides, the CDR3 is TGTGCCAGCAGCCGACAGGGAACTAACTATGGCTACACCTTC. Translation gives CASSRQGTNYGYTF.